The 9 T cell receptor beta chains reported below all come from one sample, sequenced in a study of read filtering for tumor transcriptome and immune sequencing. This library used approximately 0.4 ug RNA and molecular barcoded adaptors spanning alpha/delta and beta/gamma chains. A single record per CDR3 protein comes from TCRdb applying MiXCR to the reads. The sample consists of roughly 60,000 distinct CDR3 sequences, more than 20% of them appearing once. Specimen: a population of CD138-negative cells sorted from bone marrow. Receptors originate from a donor at least 40 years old with multiple myeloma.

This clonotype was seen a handful of times. A much larger clone sits a single nucleotide away, making a read error possible. It is likely a read error, because the conserved phenylalanine at the end of the CDR3 is missing. The chain combines TRBV7-3 with TRBJ1-1; D is ambiguous. The length of the CDR3 is 14 residues. The V gene lost 0 bases and the J gene lost 4 bases, with 9 bases spanning the gap. The germline CDR1 and CDR2 sequences are SGHTA and FQGTGA. CDR3 sequence (DNA): TGTGCCAGCAGCTTAACCGGGAAGGGCACTGAAGCTTTCTCT. It specifies CASSLTGKGTEAFS.

This clonotype was seen repeatedly, ten times or more. J is TRBJ2-3 and V is TRBV20-1; possibly TRBD1 for D (5 bases). The V gene's germline CDR1 is DFQATT and CDR2 SNEGSKA (reference sequence). V lost 6 bases and J 3 bases, leaving 16 bases between the germline ends. The CDR3 runs 14 residues. The CDR3, as DNA: TGCAGTGCCCCAGGGCCCCTGGGGACAGATACGCAGTATTTT. Translated: CSAPGPLGTDTQYF.

To note about this clonotype: A much larger clonotype is one base distant, so this may be a read error. The rearrangement links TRBV7-2 to TRBJ2-2; weak D call: TRBD2 (5 bases). Per germline, CDR1 SGHTA and CDR2 FQGNSA. The V end was cut by 9 bases, the J end by 7 bases, with 18 bases between. The CDR3 totals 14 residues. The CDR3 DNA is TGTGCCAGTCCCCCTGAAATAAGCGGCGGGGAGCTGTTTTTT. This translates into CASPPEISGGELFF.

There are many counts of this clonotype. The DNA for the CDR3 is TGCGCCAGCAGCCAAGAACCCAGCGGGGCCTACAATGAGCAGTTCTTC. Translating gives CASSQEPSGAYNEQFF. The V and J genes are TRBV4-1 and TRBJ2-1; TRBD2 agrees at 7 bases. Germline-derived CDR1 and CDR2 are MGHRA and YSYEKL. The CDR3 runs 16 residues. V was clipped by 0 bases and J by 2 bases; unmatched bases: 4.

There are many counts of this clonotype. The chain carries TRBV2 and TRBJ1-1; D unresolved. In germline, CDR1 is SNHLY, CDR2 FYNNEI. This CDR3 spans 13 amino acids. The V end was cut by 4 bases, the J end by 1 base, with 7 bases between. Written as DNA, the CDR3 is TGTGCCAGCAGTGCTGGCGAGAACACTGAAGCTTTCTTT. It translates to CASSAGENTEAFF.

This clonotype was counted ten times or more. The chain couples TRBV5-6 to TRBJ2-1; possibly TRBD2 for D (5 bases). Germline-derived CDR1 and CDR2 are SGHDT and YYEEEE. The CDR3 is 13 amino acids. With 3 bases removed from V and 7 bases from J, the gap between germline ends came to 11 bases. CDR3 region: CASSSGPGNEQFF. The CDR3 DNA sequence: TGTGCCAGCAGCTCTGGTCCGGGGAATGAGCAGTTCTTC.

The rearrangement uses TRBV5-4 and TRBJ2-2, with 8 bases identical to TRBD1. The CDR3 consists of 14 residues. Trimming cost V 3 bases and J 3 bases; bases outside gene matches: 1. Germline V CDR1 and CDR2: SGHNT, YYREEE (reference sequence). CDR3 nucleotide sequence: TGTGCCAGCAGCTGGACAGGGTACACCGGGGAGCTGTTTTTT. It translates to CASSWTGYTGELFF.

There are many counts of this clonotype. This sequence joins TRBV5-1 and TRBJ1-6, with TRBD1 matching 7 bases. Germline V lookup: CDR1 SGHRS, CDR2 YFSETQ. Trimming cost V 4 bases and J 7 bases; bases outside gene matches: 5. This CDR3 spans 14 amino acids. The DNA for the CDR3 is TGCGCCAGCAGCCGGGGGACAGCCAATTCACCCCTCCACTTT. Its protein product is CASSRGTANSPLHF.

This clonotype was counted between two and nine times. One junction end disagrees with the germline gene, perhaps due to a read error. The V call is TRBV11-3, the J call TRBJ2-3; TRBD2 matches 8 bases. Germline V gives CDR1 SGHNT, CDR2 YENEEA. The CDR3 is 15 residues long. CDR3 DNA: TGTGGCAGCAGCTCGCGAGCGGGGGCCACAGATACGCAGTATTTT. It translates to CGSSSRAGATDTQYF.